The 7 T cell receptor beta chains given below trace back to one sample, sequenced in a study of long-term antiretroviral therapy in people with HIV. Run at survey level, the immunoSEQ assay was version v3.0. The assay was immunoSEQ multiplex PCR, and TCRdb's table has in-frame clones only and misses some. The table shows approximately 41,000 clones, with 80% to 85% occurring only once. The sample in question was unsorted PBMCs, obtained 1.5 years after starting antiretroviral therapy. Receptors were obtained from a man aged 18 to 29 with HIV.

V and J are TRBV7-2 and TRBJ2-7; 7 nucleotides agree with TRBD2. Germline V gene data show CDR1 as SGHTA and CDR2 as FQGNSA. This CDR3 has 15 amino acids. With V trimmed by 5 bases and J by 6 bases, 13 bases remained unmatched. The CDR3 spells CASSPQAGLVFEQYF. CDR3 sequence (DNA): TGTGCCAGCAGCCCTCAAGCGGGACTGGTCTTCGAGCAGTACTTC.

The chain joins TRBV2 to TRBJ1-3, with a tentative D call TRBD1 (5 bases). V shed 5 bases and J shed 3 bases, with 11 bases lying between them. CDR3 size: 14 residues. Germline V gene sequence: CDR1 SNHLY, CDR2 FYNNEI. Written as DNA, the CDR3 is TGTGCCAGCAGTCGCGGGACGGTTGGAAACACCATATATTTT. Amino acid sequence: CASSRGTVGNTIYF.

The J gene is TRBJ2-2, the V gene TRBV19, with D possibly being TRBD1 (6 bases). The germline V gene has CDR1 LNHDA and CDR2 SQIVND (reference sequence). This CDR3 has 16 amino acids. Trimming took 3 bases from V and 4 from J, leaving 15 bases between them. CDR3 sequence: CASSIGNRAITGELFF. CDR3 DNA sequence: TGTGCCAGTAGTATCGGTAACAGGGCGATCACCGGGGAGCTGTTTTTT.

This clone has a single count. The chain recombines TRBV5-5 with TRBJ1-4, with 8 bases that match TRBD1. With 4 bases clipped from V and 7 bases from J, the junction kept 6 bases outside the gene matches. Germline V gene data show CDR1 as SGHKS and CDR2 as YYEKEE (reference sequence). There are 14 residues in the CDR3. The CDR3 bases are TGTGCCAGCAGCAAAGACAGGGGACTTGAAAAACTGTTTTTT. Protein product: CASSKDRGLEKLFF.

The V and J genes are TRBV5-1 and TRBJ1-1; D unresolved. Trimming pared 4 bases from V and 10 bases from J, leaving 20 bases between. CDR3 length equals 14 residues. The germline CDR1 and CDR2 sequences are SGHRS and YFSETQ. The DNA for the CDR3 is TGCGCCAGCAGCCCCGACGCGGACGTGCGGCGAGCTTTCTTT. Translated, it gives CASSPDADVRRAFF.

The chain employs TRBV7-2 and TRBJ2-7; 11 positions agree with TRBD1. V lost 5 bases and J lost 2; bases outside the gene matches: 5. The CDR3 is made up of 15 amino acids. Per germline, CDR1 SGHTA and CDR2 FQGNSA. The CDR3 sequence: CASSLQGQGAYEQYF. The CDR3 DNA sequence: TGTGCCAGCAGCCTACAGGGACAGGGGGCCTACGAGCAGTACTTC.

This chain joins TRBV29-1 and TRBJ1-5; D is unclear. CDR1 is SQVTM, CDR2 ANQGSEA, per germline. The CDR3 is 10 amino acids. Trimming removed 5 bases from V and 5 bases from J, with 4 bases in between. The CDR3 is CSVKDQPQHF. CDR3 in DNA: TGCAGCGTTAAGGATCAGCCCCAGCATTTT. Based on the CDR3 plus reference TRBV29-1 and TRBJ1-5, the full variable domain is SAVISQKPSRDICQRGTSLTIQCQVDSQVTMMFWYRQQPGQSLTLIATANQGSEATYESGFVIDKFPISRPNLTFSTLTVSNMSPEDSSIYLCSVKDQPQHFGDGTRLSIL.